This T cell receptor (beta chain) comes out of a study of tumour-infiltrating T cells in Burkitt lymphoma. Study at large: Survival, overall and progression-free, tracked with productive clonality.

Produced via immunoSEQ multiplex PCR; TCRdb's table is partial and in-frame only. The table shows 14,000 or so clones, with about 75% occurring only once. J was trimmed by 1 base and V by 6 bases; bases with no gene match: 6. The CDR3 consists of 14 residues. The V gene's germline CDR1 is SGHNT and CDR2 YYREEE (reference sequence). The chain uses TRBV5-4 and TRBJ1-1; 7 bases fit TRBD1. The sample comprised tumor tissue. This TCR was recovered from a human donor with diffuse large B-cell lymphoma. CDR3 protein: CASTPGQRNTEAFF. CDR3 DNA: TGTGCCAGCACCCCGGGACAGAGGAACACTGAAGCTTTCTTT.